The source of this T cell receptor beta chain is a study of blood T cell repertoires in COVID-19. Per the original data handling: Amplification with reference gene primers provided the estimates of nucleated cell counts. The repertoire was sequenced with immunoSEQ multiplex PCR; TCRdb's copy has only in-frame clones and lacks some. V and J calls and clone size are as listed in that table; D and trimming were resolved from the DNA. Of 150,000 to 160,000 clones in the sample, around 80% were seen once. This receptor was identified in a woman in her forties or fifties with acute or convalescent COVID-19. The material sequenced was peripheral blood.

The CDR3 region has the DNA TGTGCCAGCTCACCACCGGACAGGGGCGACTCCTACGAGCAGTACTTC. Translating it yields CASSPPDRGDSYEQYF. The V call is TRBV18, the J call TRBJ2-7; 9 positions match TRBD1. The CDR3 has 16 residues. The junction had 3 bases not matched to a gene; V was cut back by 0 bases and J by 0 bases. The V gene's germline CDR1 is KGHSH and CDR2 LQKENI.